Shown below are 32 T cell receptor beta chains from a single sample sequenced in a study of blood T cell repertoires in COVID-19. Sequencing used immunoSEQ multiplex PCR; TCRdb keeps in-frame clones, though not all of them. The sample lists 9,500 to 15,000 clones, about four fifths occurring once. Material: peripheral blood. The source of these receptors is a woman in her fifties or sixties with acute or convalescent COVID-19.

This chain joins TRBV25-1 and TRBJ2-3, with 10 bases matching TRBD2. The CDR3 extends over 18 amino acids. Unmatched junction bases numbered 7, after V lost 1 base and J lost 0 bases. Germline CDR1 MGHDK, CDR2 SYGVNS. The CDR3 spells CASSELRGTSESTDTQYF. The CDR3 DNA reads as TGTGCCAGCAGTGAATTGAGGGGGACTAGCGAAAGCACAGATACGCAGTATTTT.

The chain links TRBV28 to TRBJ1-2; D possibly corresponds to TRBD1 (6 bases). The CDR3 totals 14 residues. Trimming shortened V by 3 bases and J by 4 bases, and 12 bases separated the two germline ends. Germline values: CDR1 MDHEN, CDR2 SYDVKM. The CDR3 nucleotides read TGTGCCAGCAGTTTTGGGGGACACTTCTATGGCTACACCTTC. It codes for CASSFGGHFYGYTF.

The genes are TRBV19 and TRBJ2-1; 8 positions match TRBD2. CDR1 LNHDA and CDR2 SQIVND come from the germline V gene (reference sequence). Trimming cost V 5 bases and J 7 bases; bases outside gene matches: 7. The CDR3 loop spans 14 amino acids. CDR3 sequence: CASSYTRGGNEQFF. CDR3 nucleotides: TGTGCCAGTAGTTACACCCGGGGGGGGAATGAGCAGTTCTTC.

CDR3 amino acids: CSALGEGYEQYF. For the CDR3, the DNA is TGCAGCGCCCTGGGGGAGGGCTACGAGCAGTACTTC. The chain is built from TRBV29-1 and TRBJ2-7, with TRBD2 identical over 7 bases. This CDR3 contains 12 residues. Germline assignment: CDR1 SQVTM and CDR2 ANQGSEA. V shed 7 bases and J 3 bases; nucleotides not matched to a gene: 6.

The chain uses TRBV28 and TRBJ2-1; D gene unclear. Germline V lookup: CDR1 MDHEN, CDR2 SYDVKM. Trimming removed 6 bases from V and 4 bases from J, with 16 bases in between. This CDR3 is built from 15 residues. The CDR3 sequence: CASSTTEHLYNEQFF. The CDR3 DNA is TGTGCCAGCAGCACCACGGAGCATTTATACAATGAGCAGTTCTTC.

The J gene is TRBJ2-5, the V gene TRBV7-2; the match to TRBD2 covers 8 bases. Germline V lookup: CDR1 SGHTA, CDR2 FQGNSA. The V and J ends lost 3 bases and 4 bases, in that order; junction bases with no gene match: 10. CDR3 length: 16 amino acids. The CDR3 loop is CASSFGESSGRETQYF. The CDR3 nucleotides read TGTGCCAGCAGCTTCGGGGAATCCAGCGGGAGAGAGACCCAGTACTTC.

The rearrangement uses TRBV11-2 and TRBJ2-4, with TRBD1 matching over 11 bases. Looked up from germline, CDR1 is SGHAT and CDR2 is FQNNGV. There are 16 residues in the CDR3. Trimming removed 3 bases from V and 7 bases from J; junction bases left unmatched: 8. This chain's CDR3 is CASSFLEGTGGNIQYF. The CDR3 DNA is TGTGCCAGCAGCTTTTTGGAGGGGACAGGGGGTAACATTCAGTACTTC.

The rearrangement uses TRBV5-6 and TRBJ2-3, with TRBD2 as a possible D gene (6 bases). Germline V gives CDR1 SGHDT, CDR2 YYEEEE. V was pared by 3 bases and J by 1 base, with 9 bases between. The CDR3 is made up of 14 amino acids. The CDR3 DNA sequence: TGTGCCAGCAGCTCGGGACTGCGCACAGATACGCAGTATTTT. This gives the protein CASSSGLRTDTQYF.

CDR3 DNA sequence: TGTGCCAGCAGCTTAGTCCTTAGGGTTAGACTTCGGGGTTTATCCTACAATGAGCAGTTCTTC. Protein sequence: CASSLVLRVRLRGLSYNEQFF. The chain couples TRBV7-8 to TRBJ2-1; possibly TRBD2 for D (5 bases). Germline values: CDR1 SGHVS, CDR2 FQNEAQ. The V gene lost 1 base and the J gene lost 1 base, with 26 bases spanning the gap. The CDR3 is 21 amino acids.

This clone appeared a single time. This chain joins TRBV4-1 and TRBJ1-1; D gene uncertain. The length of the CDR3 is 13 residues. Germline loops: CDR1 MGHRA, CDR2 YSYEKL. V shed 3 bases and J shed 1 base, with 6 bases lying between them. In DNA, the CDR3 is TGCGCCAGCAGCCATTTCGGGAACACTGAAGCTTTCTTT. Translating it yields CASSHFGNTEAFF.

The chain is built from TRBV29-1 and TRBJ1-2; D remains ambiguous. V shed 4 bases and J shed 4 bases, with 10 bases lying between them. The CDR3 runs 12 residues. In germline, CDR1 is SQVTM, CDR2 ANQGSEA. CDR3 nucleotides: TGCAGCGTTGTCCAGGCGAGCTATGGCTACACCTTC. Its translation is CSVVQASYGYTF.

This chain joins TRBV3-1 (or the pseudogene TRBV3-2) and TRBJ2-3; TRBD2 matches at 10 bases. The V and J ends lost 1 base and 4 bases, in that order; junction bases with no gene match: 2. CDR3 size: 15 residues. Germline V CDR1 and CDR2: LGHDT, YNNKEL (reference sequence). The CDR3 nucleotides are TGTGCCAGCAGCCAAGGAGGACTAGCGGCAGATACGCAGTATTTT. It translates to CASSQGGLAADTQYF.

The chain is built from TRBV5-4 and TRBJ1-1; weak D call: TRBD1 (6 bases). The CDR3 spans 14 residues. V was trimmed by 4 bases and J by 8 bases, leaving 18 bases between them. The V gene's germline CDR1 is SGHNT and CDR2 YYREEE (reference sequence). The CDR3 region has the DNA TGTGCCAGCAGCCGTGGGGGGGCTGACAGAGAAGCTTTCTTT. Translated: CASSRGGADREAFF.

The chain is built from TRBV9 and TRBJ2-3; no clear D. Between the trimmed V and J ends, which lost 3 bases and 3 bases, there was a span of 14 bases. The CDR3 totals 15 residues. Germline assignment: CDR1 SGDLS and CDR2 YYNGEE. The CDR3 here is CASSAANSRTDTQYF. CDR3 in DNA: TGTGCCAGCAGCGCCGCCAATAGTAGAACAGATACGCAGTATTTT.

The chain recombines TRBV4-2 with TRBJ1-4, with unresolved D. This CDR3 region has 13 residues. In germline, CDR1 is LGHNA, CDR2 YNFKEQ. V was pared by 0 bases and J by 7 bases, with 6 bases between. CDR3 nucleotide sequence: TGTGCCAGCAGCCAAGAACTTGGTGAAAAACTGTTTTTT. This translates into CASSQELGEKLFF.

V is TRBV2 and J is TRBJ2-3, with unresolved D. V lost 5 bases, J lost 6 bases, and 6 bases lay in between. The CDR3 is 11 amino acids. From germline, CDR1 is SNHLY and CDR2 FYNNEI. The CDR3 nucleotides are TGTGCCAGCAGTAGCAAGGATACGCAGTATTTT. This encodes CASSSKDTQYF.

This clone turned up a few times. The rearrangement uses TRBV19 and TRBJ1-4; D possibly corresponds to TRBD1 (5 bases). The germline CDR1 and CDR2 sequences are LNHDA and SQIVND (reference sequence). V was cut by 5 bases and J by 8 bases, with 18 bases left in between. The CDR3 is made up of 15 amino acids. The CDR3 nucleotides are TGTGCCAGTAGTCCGCGGGGGGTTAAGGAAGAAAAACTGTTTTTT. Translating it yields CASSPRGVKEEKLFF. Using reference TRBV19 and TRBJ1-4 for the parts outside the CDR3, the full variable domain is DGGITQSPKYLFRKEGQNVTLSCEQNLNHDAMYWYRQDPGQGLRLIYYSQIVNDFQKGDIAEGYSVSREKKESFPLTVTSAQKNPTAFYLCASSPRGVKEEKLFFGSGTQLSVL.

This clone appeared a single time. At the DNA level, this CDR3 is encoded by other sequences in the same sample as well. The chain employs TRBV7-9 and TRBJ2-7; TRBD1 agrees at 9 bases. Per the germline V gene, CDR1 is SEHNR and CDR2 is FQNEAQ (reference sequence). The CDR3 is 15 amino acids. Trimming at V came to 3 bases and at J to 4 bases, leaving 7 bases not matched to a gene. The CDR3 reads CASSLTGTGTYEQYF. CDR3 nucleotides: TGTGCCAGCAGCTTGACCGGGACAGGGACGTACGAGCAGTACTTC.

This chain connects TRBV19 to TRBJ1-1, with D perhaps TRBD1 (6 bases). This CDR3 comprises 13 residues. Germline CDR1 is LNHDA and CDR2 is SQIVND (reference sequence). Trimming removed 6 bases from V and 4 bases from J, with 12 bases in between. CDR3 amino acids: CASSNRGGTEAFF. The DNA for the CDR3 is TGTGCCAGTAGCAACCGAGGGGGCACTGAAGCTTTCTTT.

This clone is a singleton in its sample. The chain uses TRBV19 and TRBJ1-2; D remains unclear. The CDR3 extends over 16 amino acids. Trimming removed 4 bases from V and 3 bases from J, with 18 bases in between. Germline loops: CDR1 LNHDA, CDR2 SQIVND (reference sequence). The CDR3 protein is CASSSGLYGDYYGYTF. DNA of the CDR3: TGTGCCAGTAGTAGCGGCCTCTACGGCGACTACTATGGCTACACCTTC.

The V call is TRBV15, the J call TRBJ1-5; D is possibly TRBD1 (5 bases). With 0 bases removed from V and 10 bases from J, the gap between germline ends came to 16 bases. Per the germline V gene, CDR1 is LNHNV and CDR2 is YYDKDF (reference sequence). CDR3 size: 15 residues. DNA for the CDR3: TGTGCCACCAGCAGAGATATGCAAGGGGAAACACCCCAGCATTTT. Its protein product is CATSRDMQGETPQHF.

This chain uses TRBV7-9 with TRBJ1-1, with unresolved D. V lost 5 bases and J 0 bases, leaving 4 bases between the germline ends. The CDR3 runs 12 residues. Germline V gene data show CDR1 as SEHNR and CDR2 as FQNEAQ (reference sequence). CDR3 sequence reads: CASSPLNTEAFF. DNA for the CDR3: TGTGCCAGCAGCCCGTTGAACACTGAAGCTTTCTTT.

This clone was seen just once. The J gene is TRBJ2-5, the V gene TRBV5-4; the D gene is possibly TRBD1 (6 bases). This CDR3 contains 15 residues. Germline V CDR1 and CDR2: SGHNT, YYREEE (reference sequence). V was trimmed by 0 bases and J by 1 base, leaving 10 bases between them. The CDR3 coding sequence is TGTGCCAGCAGCTTGGCCTCGGACAGCCAAGAGACCCAGTACTTC. Amino acid sequence: CASSLASDSQETQYF.

V and J are TRBV29-1 and TRBJ1-1; a possible D gene is TRBD1 (6 bases). The CDR3 is 14 amino acids. Germline V gives CDR1 SQVTM, CDR2 ANQGSEA. Trimming removed 6 bases from V and 1 base from J, with 15 bases in between. CDR3 loop: CSVAHRAQNTEAFF. In DNA form, the CDR3 reads TGCAGCGTAGCCCACAGGGCCCAGAACACTGAAGCTTTCTTT.

The gene calls are TRBV12-3 or TRBV12-4 and TRBJ1-2, with a tentative D call TRBD1 (5 bases). V was trimmed by 6 bases and J by 2 bases, leaving 10 bases between them. This CDR3 has 13 residues. The CDR3 sequence is CASSLTANYGYTF. The CDR3 nucleotides are TGTGCCAGCAGCCTGACAGCGAACTATGGCTACACCTTC.

The V and J genes are TRBV21-1 and TRBJ1-5; the table gives TRBD1 as D, unverified against the DNA. TRBV21-1 counts as a pseudogene. The CDR3 extends over 16 amino acids. CDR3 nucleotides: TGTGCCAGCAGCAAAGGCTGGGGGCAGAGCAATCAGCCCCAGCATTTT. Protein: CASSKGWGQSNQPQHF.

The CDR3 reads CSARGGGSYTF. CDR3 sequence (DNA): TGCAGTGCTAGGGGAGGAGGGTCCTACACCTTC. The J gene is TRBJ1-2, the V gene TRBV20-1; D uncertain. Trimming pared 3 bases from V and 10 bases from J, leaving 12 bases between. Germline CDR1 DFQATT, CDR2 SNEGSKA (reference sequence). The CDR3 loop spans 11 amino acids.

The chain has TRBV19 and TRBJ1-6; 11 nucleotides agree with TRBD1. Trimming took 6 bases from V and 10 from J; bases not matched to a gene: 11. Germline V gene lookup returns CDR1 LNHDA and CDR2 SQIVND (reference sequence). This CDR3 has 16 residues. The CDR3 DNA reads as TGTGCCAGTAGAGATCGGGACAGGGGGATTGGCTCACCCCTCCACTTT. Translating gives CASRDRDRGIGSPLHF.

J is TRBJ1-6 and V is TRBV5-6, with 11 bases identical to TRBD1. This CDR3 contains 15 residues. J was trimmed by 9 bases and V by 5 bases; bases with no gene match: 7. Per the germline V gene, CDR1 is SGHDT and CDR2 is YYEEEE. DNA of the CDR3: TGTGCCAGCAGGCCGTGGGACAGGGGGAGTTCACCCCTCCACTTT. The encoded protein is CASRPWDRGSSPLHF.

This clone was seen only once. This chain connects TRBV19 to TRBJ2-1, with 9 bases fitting TRBD2. The CDR3 is 16 amino acids. The germline CDR1 and CDR2 sequences are LNHDA and SQIVND (reference sequence). The junction had 8 bases not matched to a gene; V was cut back by 3 bases and J by 5 bases. The chain's CDR3 is CASSILLLAGHNEQFF. DNA of the CDR3: TGTGCCAGTAGTATTCTCCTACTAGCGGGCCACAATGAGCAGTTCTTC.

This chain links TRBV7-3 with TRBJ2-1, with 11 bases lining up with TRBD2. Germline values: CDR1 SGHTA, CDR2 FQGTGA. V lost 2 bases to trimming and J lost 4 bases; unmatched junction nucleotides: 4. The CDR3 runs 16 residues. CDR3 sequence: CASSLAGLAGYNEQFF. The CDR3 coding sequence is TGTGCCAGCAGCTTAGCCGGACTAGCGGGTTACAATGAGCAGTTCTTC.

The chain combines TRBV9 with TRBJ2-2, with D unresolved. Trimming pared 4 bases from V and 5 bases from J, leaving 9 bases between. The germline V gene has CDR1 SGDLS and CDR2 YYNGEE. The CDR3 runs 13 residues. The CDR3 nucleotides read TGTGCCAGCAGCCCGCCCCGGACCGGGGAGCTGTTTTTT. It yields the protein CASSPPRTGELFF.